This passage covers 25 T cell receptor beta chains from one sample sequenced in a study of blood T cell repertoires in COVID-19. TCRdb's copy holds only in-frame clones and misses some; the assay was immunoSEQ multiplex PCR. The table lists about 380,000 clones, roughly 85% of them singletons, with approximately 3.7% in the top ten. The specimen was peripheral blood. Receptors originate from a woman aged 18-35 years with acute or convalescent COVID-19.

V is TRBV6-6 and J is TRBJ2-7; TRBD1 agrees at 7 bases. Trimming cost V 6 bases and J 2 bases; bases outside gene matches: 7. The germline CDR1 and CDR2 sequences are MNHNY and SVGAGI (reference sequence). This CDR3 has 14 residues. CDR3 residues: CASSRQGNTYEQYF. The CDR3 DNA sequence: TGTGCCAGCAGCCGACAGGGCAACACCTACGAGCAGTACTTC.

The chain uses TRBV25-1 and TRBJ1-1, with D possibly matching TRBD1 (5 bases). Germline V lookup: CDR1 MGHDK, CDR2 SYGVNS. Trimming shortened V by 2 bases and J by 1 base, and 11 bases separated the two germline ends. The CDR3 contains 15 residues. The CDR3 region is CASSEIGVTNTEAFF. The CDR3 DNA is TGTGCCAGCAGTGAAATAGGGGTAACGAACACTGAAGCTTTCTTT.

The chain couples TRBV5-6 to TRBJ1-1; weak D call: TRBD1 (6 bases). V dropped 6 bases and J dropped 7 bases, with 25 bases sitting between them. The CDR3 contains 16 residues. The germline V gene has CDR1 SGHDT and CDR2 YYEEEE. Here the CDR3 reads CASKERGGAGDFEAFF. The CDR3 DNA is TGTGCCAGCAAGGAGAGGGGAGGGGCAGGGGATTTTGAAGCTTTCTTT.

This CDR3 reads CASSYEFSSYEQYF. CDR3 DNA: TGTGCCAGCAGTTACGAGTTCTCTTCCTACGAGCAGTACTTC. The V gene is TRBV6-5, the J gene TRBJ2-7, with unresolved D. V shed 2 bases and J shed 1 base, with 9 bases lying between them. CDR1 is MNHEY and CDR2 is SVGAGI in the germline V gene. This CDR3 has 14 residues.

The chain recombines TRBV12-3 or TRBV12-4 with TRBJ1-4; D call uncertain. Trimming stripped 3 bases from V and 8 bases from J, with 4 bases between. The CDR3 spans 11 residues. CDR3 amino acids: CASSFYEKLFF. DNA for the CDR3: TGTGCCAGCAGTTTCTACGAAAAACTGTTTTTT.

The chain couples TRBV18 to TRBJ1-1; 7 nucleotides agree with TRBD1. This CDR3 comprises 15 residues. Germline CDR1 is KGHSH and CDR2 is LQKENI. V gave up 4 bases and J gave up 1 base; unmatched junction bases: 6. CDR3 sequence: CASSLQGEPNTEAFF. In DNA form, the CDR3 reads TGTGCCAGCTCACTGCAGGGGGAGCCGAACACTGAAGCTTTCTTT. Variable domain in full (rest from reference TRBV18 and TRBJ1-1): NAGVMQNPRHLVRRRGQEARLRCSPMKGHSHVYWYRQLPEEGLKFMVYLQKENIIDESGMPKERFSAEFPKEGPSILRIQQVVRGDSAAYFCASSLQGEPNTEAFFGQGTRLTVV.

Here the CDR3 reads CATRIGTNPEAFF. The CDR3 bases are TGTGCCACCAGGATCGGGACAAACCCTGAAGCTTTCTTT. The rearrangement joins TRBV24-1 to TRBJ1-1, with D tentatively TRBD1 (6 bases). The V end lost 7 bases, the J end lost 6 bases, and 14 bases lay between the germline ends. Germline V gene sequence: CDR1 KGHDR, CDR2 SFDVKD. This CDR3 has 13 residues.

A remark on this clone: At one of its ends the junction is not consistent with the germline gene, which may arise from a read error. The chain has TRBV29-1 and TRBJ1-4; D remains ambiguous. This CDR3 is 13 amino acids long. Per germline, CDR1 SQVTM and CDR2 ANQGSEA. CDR3 nucleotide sequence: TGCAGCGTCGAAGCTCTAACTAATGAAAAACTGTTTTTT. Its translation is CSVEALTNEKLFF.

The CDR3 is CASRLNQPQHF. The DNA of the CDR3 is TGTGCCAGCAGACTAAATCAGCCCCAGCATTTT. The chain couples TRBV12-3 or TRBV12-4 to TRBJ1-5; D call uncertain. With 6 bases removed from V and 4 bases from J, the gap between germline ends came to 4 bases. The CDR3 runs to 11 residues.

This rearrangement joins TRBV6-5 to TRBJ1-1, with 7 nucleotides matching TRBD1. This CDR3 is 14 amino acids long. With 6 bases clipped from V and 0 bases from J, the junction kept 4 bases outside the gene matches. Germline lookup yields CDR1 MNHEY and CDR2 SVGAGI. The CDR3 spells CASSWGQLNTEAFF. CDR3 sequence (DNA): TGTGCCAGCAGCTGGGGACAGTTGAACACTGAAGCTTTCTTT.

The rearrangement links TRBV28 to TRBJ2-5; perhaps TRBD2 as D (6 bases). V was cut by 7 bases and J by 5 bases, with 14 bases left in between. Per the germline V gene, CDR1 is MDHEN and CDR2 is SYDVKM. The CDR3 extends over 13 amino acids. The CDR3 DNA sequence: TGTGCCAGCAAGAAAGGTGGGAGGGAGACCCAGTACTTC. This gives the protein CASKKGGRETQYF.

The V and J genes are TRBV2 and TRBJ2-7, with 11 bases matching TRBD2. The CDR3 has 15 amino acids. Germline-derived CDR1 and CDR2 are SNHLY and FYNNEI. After removal of 3 bases from V and 2 bases from J, the junction contained 3 bases not matched to a gene. This chain's CDR3 is CASSDNSGGAYEQYF. The CDR3, as DNA: TGTGCCAGCAGTGATAATAGCGGGGGGGCCTACGAGCAGTACTTC.

This clone was seen more than once but under ten times. J is TRBJ2-7 and V is TRBV19; possibly TRBD1 for D (5 bases). From germline, CDR1 is LNHDA and CDR2 SQIVND (reference sequence). The CDR3 covers 16 residues. Trimming left V 3 bases short and J 2 bases short, with 17 bases between. CDR3 protein: CASSIPTDCLPYEQYF. The DNA of the CDR3 is TGTGCCAGTAGTATCCCGACAGACTGCCTCCCCTACGAGCAGTACTTC.

This chain joins TRBV9 and TRBJ2-1; possibly TRBD2 for D (5 bases). With 1 base removed from V and 5 bases from J, the gap between germline ends came to 7 bases. Germline CDR1 and CDR2: SGDLS and YYNGEE. This CDR3 has 13 amino acids. The CDR3 DNA follows: TGTGCCAGCAGCGTAACTAGTCACAATGAGCAGTTCTTC. Its protein is CASSVTSHNEQFF.

The chain is built from TRBV11-1 and TRBJ2-1; 8 bases are a match to TRBD1. CDR1 and CDR2 from the germline V gene are SGHAT and FQDESV (reference sequence). The junction had 7 bases not matched to a gene; V was cut back by 3 bases and J by 3 bases. The CDR3 contains 16 residues. CDR3 DNA sequence: TGTGCCAGCAGCTTCGCAGGGGGCTTTCGCTACAATGAGCAGTTCTTC. It codes for CASSFAGGFRYNEQFF.

This sequence joins TRBV6-5 and TRBJ2-7; tentative D call: TRBD2 (6 bases). CDR3 length equals 15 residues. V lost 0 bases, J lost 3 bases, and 12 bases lay in between. Germline V lookup: CDR1 MNHEY, CDR2 SVGAGI. CDR3 residues: CASSYSSPAGYEQYF. DNA of the CDR3: TGTGCCAGCAGTTACTCGAGCCCAGCGGGCTACGAGCAGTACTTC.

The chain recombines TRBV19 with TRBJ1-4; D is uncertain. V lost 5 bases, J lost 0 bases, and 10 bases lay in between. The length of the CDR3 is 15 residues. Germline CDR1 LNHDA, CDR2 SQIVND (reference sequence). CDR3 sequence reads: CASSSWGATNEKLFF. The DNA for the CDR3 is TGTGCCAGTAGTTCCTGGGGAGCAACTAATGAAAAACTGTTTTTT.

Worth noting for this clone: Other nucleotide sequences in the sample specify the same CDR3. This sequence joins TRBV5-1 and TRBJ1-1; no clear D. Trimming removed 4 bases at V and 2 bases at J, with 9 bases between. The CDR3 loop spans 13 amino acids. In germline, CDR1 is SGHRS, CDR2 YFSETQ. The CDR3 loop reads CASSLTRNTEAFF. As DNA, the CDR3 is TGCGCCAGCAGCCTGACACGTAACACTGAAGCTTTCTTT.

This chain connects TRBV6-5 to TRBJ1-1, with unresolved D. This CDR3 is built from 13 residues. V gave up 8 bases and J gave up 2 bases, with 12 bases separating them. Germline V gives CDR1 MNHEY, CDR2 SVGAGI. CDR3 residues: CASCPQINTEAFF. In DNA, the CDR3 is TGTGCCAGCTGTCCCCAGATCAACACTGAAGCTTTCTTT.

The chain employs TRBV5-1 and TRBJ2-2; TRBD1 matches 8 bases. The junction had 12 bases not matched to a gene; V was cut back by 4 bases and J by 1 base. Germline-derived CDR1 and CDR2 are SGHRS and YFSETQ. The CDR3 runs to 18 residues. The CDR3 is CASSLTPGQGGNTGELFF. In DNA, the CDR3 is TGCGCCAGCAGCCTTACGCCCGGACAGGGAGGGAACACCGGGGAGCTGTTTTTT.

The chain carries TRBV18 and TRBJ2-3, with D possibly matching TRBD2 (5 bases). Germline assignment: CDR1 KGHSH and CDR2 LQKENI. The V end was cut by 8 bases, the J end by 8 bases, with 23 bases between. The CDR3 covers 15 residues. The CDR3 loop is CASGGMGSGSPTQYF. The CDR3 DNA is TGTGCCAGCGGAGGAATGGGATCGGGATCGCCTACGCAGTATTTT.

The chain carries TRBV18 and TRBJ2-7; TRBD2 matches 7 bases. The CDR3 extends over 17 amino acids. Germline V gives CDR1 KGHSH, CDR2 LQKENI. Losses at the gene ends were 1 base for V and 0 bases for J; bases not matched to a gene: 9. The CDR3 DNA follows: TGTGCCAGCTCACCACGTGGGGACTACCAGAGCTCCTACGAGCAGTACTTC. Translating gives CASSPRGDYQSSYEQYF.

This sequence joins TRBV10-1 and TRBJ2-5, with a weak D call TRBD2 (5 bases). The CDR3 extends over 17 amino acids. Germline CDR1 and CDR2: WNHNN and SYGVQD (reference sequence). With 11 bases removed from V and 0 bases from J, the gap between germline ends came to 25 bases. CDR3 region: CAQRLSGHPGYQETQYF. The CDR3 region has the DNA TGCGCCCAGCGGCTTTCTGGCCACCCGGGGTACCAAGAGACCCAGTACTTC.

This rearrangement joins TRBV13 to TRBJ1-6; a possible D gene is TRBD1 (6 bases). This CDR3 comprises 16 residues. V lost 5 bases and J lost 7, with 18 bases in between. The germline V gene encodes CDR1 PRHDT and CDR2 FYEKMQ (reference sequence). The CDR3 DNA sequence: TGTGCCAGCAGCGCAGGACAGTACGTGAACAATTCACCCCTCCACTTT. Amino acids: CASSAGQYVNNSPLHF.

The chain recombines TRBV19 with TRBJ2-3, with D perhaps matching TRBD1 (6 bases). CDR3 length equals 17 residues. The germline V gene encodes CDR1 LNHDA and CDR2 SQIVND (reference sequence). V lost 3 bases to trimming and J lost 1 base, with 17 bases between them. The CDR3 DNA reads TGTGCCAGTAGTATGATTGGCTGGGGGCGCGGCACAGATACGCAGTATTTT. Residues: CASSMIGWGRGTDTQYF.